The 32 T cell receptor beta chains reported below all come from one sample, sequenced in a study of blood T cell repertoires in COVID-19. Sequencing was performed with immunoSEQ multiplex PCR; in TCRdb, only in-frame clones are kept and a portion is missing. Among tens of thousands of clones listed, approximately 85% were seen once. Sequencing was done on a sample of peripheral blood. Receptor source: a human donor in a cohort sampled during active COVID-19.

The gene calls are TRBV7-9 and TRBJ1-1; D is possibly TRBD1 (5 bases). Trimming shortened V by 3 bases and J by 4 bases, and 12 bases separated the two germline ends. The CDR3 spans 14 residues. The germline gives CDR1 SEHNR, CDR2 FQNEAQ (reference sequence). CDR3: CASSFSGPSTEAFF. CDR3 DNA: TGTGCCAGCAGCTTTTCAGGGCCGAGCACTGAAGCTTTCTTT.

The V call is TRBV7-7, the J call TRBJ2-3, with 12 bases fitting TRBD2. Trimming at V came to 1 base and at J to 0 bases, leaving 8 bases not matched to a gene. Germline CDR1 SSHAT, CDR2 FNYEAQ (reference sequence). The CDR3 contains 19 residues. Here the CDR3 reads CASSLGLAGAYSSTDTQYF. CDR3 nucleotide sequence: TGTGCCAGCAGCTTAGGACTAGCGGGGGCGTATTCTAGCACAGATACGCAGTATTTT.

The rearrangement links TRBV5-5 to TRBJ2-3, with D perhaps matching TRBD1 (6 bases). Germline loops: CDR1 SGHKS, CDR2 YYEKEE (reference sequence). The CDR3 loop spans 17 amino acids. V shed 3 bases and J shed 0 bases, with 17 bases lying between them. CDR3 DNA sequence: TGTGCCAGCAGCTCGTACAGGGTAGTGTTCAGCACAGATACGCAGTATTTT. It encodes CASSSYRVVFSTDTQYF.

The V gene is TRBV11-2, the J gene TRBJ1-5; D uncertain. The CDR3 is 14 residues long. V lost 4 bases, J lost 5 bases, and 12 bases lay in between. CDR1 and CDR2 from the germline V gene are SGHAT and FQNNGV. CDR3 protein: CASSSNRGHQPQHF. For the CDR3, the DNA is TGTGCCAGCAGCTCCAACCGTGGGCATCAGCCCCAGCATTTT.

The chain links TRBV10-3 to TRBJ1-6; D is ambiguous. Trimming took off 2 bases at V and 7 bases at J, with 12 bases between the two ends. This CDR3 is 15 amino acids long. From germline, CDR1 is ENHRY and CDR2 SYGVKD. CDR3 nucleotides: TGTGCCATCAGTGAGCCCAGCGGGATCAATTCACCCCTCCACTTT. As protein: CAISEPSGINSPLHF.

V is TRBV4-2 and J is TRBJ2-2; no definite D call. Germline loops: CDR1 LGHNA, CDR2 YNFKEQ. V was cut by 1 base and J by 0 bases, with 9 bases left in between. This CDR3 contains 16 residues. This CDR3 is CASSQAGLANTGELFF. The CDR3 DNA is TGTGCCAGCAGCCAAGCGGGTCTAGCGAACACCGGGGAGCTGTTTTTT.

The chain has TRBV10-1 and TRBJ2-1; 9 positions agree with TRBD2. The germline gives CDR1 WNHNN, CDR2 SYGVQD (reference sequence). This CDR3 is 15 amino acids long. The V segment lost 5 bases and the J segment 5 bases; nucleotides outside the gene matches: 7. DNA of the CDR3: TGCGCCAGCAGTTCTAGCGGGGCGGCGCACAATGAGCAGTTCTTC. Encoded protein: CASSSSGAAHNEQFF.

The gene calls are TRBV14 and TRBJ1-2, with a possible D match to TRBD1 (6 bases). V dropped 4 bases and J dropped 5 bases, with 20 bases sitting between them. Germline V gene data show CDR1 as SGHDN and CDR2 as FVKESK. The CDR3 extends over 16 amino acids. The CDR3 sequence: CASSPRAGVPNYGYTF. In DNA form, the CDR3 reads TGTGCCAGCAGCCCCCGGGCAGGGGTCCCAAATTATGGCTACACCTTC. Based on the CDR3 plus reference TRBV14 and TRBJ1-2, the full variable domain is EAGVTQFPSHSVIEKGQTVTLRCDPISGHDNLYWYRRVMGKEIKFLLHFVKESKQDESGMPNNRFLAERTGGTYSTLKVQPAELEDSGVYFCASSPRAGVPNYGYTFGSGTRLTVV.

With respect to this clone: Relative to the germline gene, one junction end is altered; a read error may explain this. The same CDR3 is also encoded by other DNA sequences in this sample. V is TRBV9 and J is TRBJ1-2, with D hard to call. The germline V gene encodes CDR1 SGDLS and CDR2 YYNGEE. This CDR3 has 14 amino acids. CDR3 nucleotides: TGTGCCAGCAGCGTAGATTACAAGAACTATGGCTACACTTTC. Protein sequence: CASSVDYKNYGYTF.

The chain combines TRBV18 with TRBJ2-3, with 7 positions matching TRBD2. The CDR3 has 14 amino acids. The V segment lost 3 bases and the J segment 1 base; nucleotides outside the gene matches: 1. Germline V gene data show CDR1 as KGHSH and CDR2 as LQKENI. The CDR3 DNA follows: TGTGCCAGCTCACCCACTAGCGGCACAGATACGCAGTATTTT. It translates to CASSPTSGTDTQYF.

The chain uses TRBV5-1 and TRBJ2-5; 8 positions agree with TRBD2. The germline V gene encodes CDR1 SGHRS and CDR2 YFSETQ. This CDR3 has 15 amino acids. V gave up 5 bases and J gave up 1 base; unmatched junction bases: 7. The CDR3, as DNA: TGCGCCAGCAGTCCTAGCGGGCGATTCCAAGAGACCCAGTACTTC. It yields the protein CASSPSGRFQETQYF. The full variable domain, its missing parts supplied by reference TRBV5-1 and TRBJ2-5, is KAGVTQTPRYLIKTRGQQVTLSCSPISGHRSVSWYQQTPGQGLQFLFEYFSETQRNKGNFPGRFSGRQFSNSRSEMNVSTLELGDSALYLCASSPSGRFQETQYFGPGTRLLVL.

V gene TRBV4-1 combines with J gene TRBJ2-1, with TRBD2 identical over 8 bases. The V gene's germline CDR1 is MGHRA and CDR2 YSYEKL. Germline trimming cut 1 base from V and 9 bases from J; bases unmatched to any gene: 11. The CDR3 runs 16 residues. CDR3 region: CASSQAGSGAAGEQFF. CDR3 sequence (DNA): TGCGCCAGCAGCCAAGCGGGTAGCGGGGCTGCAGGTGAGCAGTTCTTC.

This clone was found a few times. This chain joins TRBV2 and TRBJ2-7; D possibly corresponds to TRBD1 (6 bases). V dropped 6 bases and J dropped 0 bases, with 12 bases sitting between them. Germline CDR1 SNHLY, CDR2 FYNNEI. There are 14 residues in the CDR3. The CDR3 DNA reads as TGTGCCAGCAGCCCCGACAGGAGCTCCTACGAGCAGTACTTC. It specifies CASSPDRSSYEQYF.

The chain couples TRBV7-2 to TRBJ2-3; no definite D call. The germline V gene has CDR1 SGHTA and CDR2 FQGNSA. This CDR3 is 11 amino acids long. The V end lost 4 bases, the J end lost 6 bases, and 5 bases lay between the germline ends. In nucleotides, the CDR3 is TGTGCCAGCAGCTCCGTGGATACGCAGTATTTT. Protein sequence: CASSSVDTQYF.

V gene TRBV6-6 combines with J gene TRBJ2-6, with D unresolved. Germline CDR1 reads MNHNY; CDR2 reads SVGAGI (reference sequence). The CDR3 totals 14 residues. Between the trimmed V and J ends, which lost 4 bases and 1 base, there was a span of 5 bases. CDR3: CASSFRSGANVLTF. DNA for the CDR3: TGTGCCAGCAGTTTCAGGTCTGGGGCCAACGTCCTGACTTTC.

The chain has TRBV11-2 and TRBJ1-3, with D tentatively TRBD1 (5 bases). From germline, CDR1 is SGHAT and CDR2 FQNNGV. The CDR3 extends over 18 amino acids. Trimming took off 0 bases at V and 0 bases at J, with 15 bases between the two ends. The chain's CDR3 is CASSLDPPGVISGNTIYF. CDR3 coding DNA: TGTGCCAGCAGCTTAGACCCCCCGGGGGTAATCTCTGGAAACACCATATATTTT.

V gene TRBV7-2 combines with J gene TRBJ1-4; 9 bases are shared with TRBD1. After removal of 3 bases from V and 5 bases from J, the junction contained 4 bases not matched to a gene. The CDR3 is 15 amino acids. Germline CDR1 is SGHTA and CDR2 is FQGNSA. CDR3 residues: CASSFPGQGNEKLFF. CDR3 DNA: TGTGCCAGCAGCTTCCCGGGACAGGGAAATGAAAAACTGTTTTTT.

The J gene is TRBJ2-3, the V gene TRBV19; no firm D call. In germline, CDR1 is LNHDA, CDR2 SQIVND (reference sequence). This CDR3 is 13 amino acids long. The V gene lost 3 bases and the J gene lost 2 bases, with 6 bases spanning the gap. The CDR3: CASSILNTDTQYF. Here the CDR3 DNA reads TGTGCCAGTAGTATCCTTAACACAGATACGCAGTATTTT. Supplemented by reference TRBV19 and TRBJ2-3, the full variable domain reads DGGITQSPKYLFRKEGQNVTLSCEQNLNHDAMYWYRQDPGQGLRLIYYSQIVNDFQKGDIAEGYSVSREKKESFPLTVTSAQKNPTAFYLCASSILNTDTQYFGPGTRLTVL.

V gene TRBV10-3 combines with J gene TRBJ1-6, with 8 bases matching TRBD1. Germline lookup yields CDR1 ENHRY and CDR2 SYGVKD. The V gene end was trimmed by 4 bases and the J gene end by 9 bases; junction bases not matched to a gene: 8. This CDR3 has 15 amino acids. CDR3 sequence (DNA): TGTGCCATCAGTGGGGGACAGGACGGAGGTTCACCCCTCCACTTT. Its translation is CAISGGQDGGSPLHF.

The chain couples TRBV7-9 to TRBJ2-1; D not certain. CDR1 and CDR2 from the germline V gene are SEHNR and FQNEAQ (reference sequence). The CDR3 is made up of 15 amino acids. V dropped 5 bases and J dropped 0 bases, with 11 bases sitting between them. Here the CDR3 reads CASSPPSSSYNEQFF. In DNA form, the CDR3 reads TGTGCCAGCAGCCCACCTTCGAGCTCCTACAATGAGCAGTTCTTC.

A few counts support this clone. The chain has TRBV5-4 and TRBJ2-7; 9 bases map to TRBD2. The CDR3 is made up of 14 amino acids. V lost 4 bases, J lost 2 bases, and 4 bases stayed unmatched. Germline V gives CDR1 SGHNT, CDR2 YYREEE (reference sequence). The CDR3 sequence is CASSRGLAAYEQYF. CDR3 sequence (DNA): TGTGCCAGCAGCCGGGGACTAGCTGCCTACGAGCAGTACTTC.

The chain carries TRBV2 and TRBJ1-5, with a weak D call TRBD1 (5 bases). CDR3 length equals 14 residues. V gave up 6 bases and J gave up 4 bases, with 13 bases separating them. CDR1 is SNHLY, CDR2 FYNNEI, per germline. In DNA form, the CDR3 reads TGTGCCAGCAGCGACCAGGGAAGGAATCAGCCCCAGCATTTT. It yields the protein CASSDQGRNQPQHF. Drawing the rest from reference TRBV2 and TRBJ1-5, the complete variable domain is EPEVTQTPSHQVTQMGQEVILRCVPISNHLYFYWYRQILGQKVEFLVSFYNNEISEKSEIFDDQFSVERPDGSNFTLKIRSTKLEDSAMYFCASSDQGRNQPQHFGDGTRLSIL.

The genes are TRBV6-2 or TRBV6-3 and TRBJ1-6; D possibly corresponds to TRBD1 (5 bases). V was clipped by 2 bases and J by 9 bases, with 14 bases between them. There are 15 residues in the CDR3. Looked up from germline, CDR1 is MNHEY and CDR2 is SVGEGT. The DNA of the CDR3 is TGTGCCAGCAGTTACGGGCAGGGAGGGTCTTCACCCCTCCACTTT. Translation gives CASSYGQGGSSPLHF.

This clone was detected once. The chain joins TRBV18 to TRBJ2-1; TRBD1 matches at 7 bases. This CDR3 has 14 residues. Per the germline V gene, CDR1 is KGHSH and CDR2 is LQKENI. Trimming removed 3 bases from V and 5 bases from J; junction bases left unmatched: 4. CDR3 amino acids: CASSPSQGHNEQFF. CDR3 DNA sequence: TGTGCCAGCTCACCGTCACAGGGGCACAATGAGCAGTTCTTC.

CDR3 bases: TGCGCCAGCAGAAGCGGCGACAATCAGCCCCAGCATTTT. Its translation: CASRSGDNQPQHF. The V gene is TRBV5-1, the J gene TRBJ1-5; no reliable D call. This CDR3 comprises 13 residues. The V and J ends lost 5 bases and 3 bases respectively, with 9 bases between them. Germline V CDR1 and CDR2: SGHRS, YFSETQ.

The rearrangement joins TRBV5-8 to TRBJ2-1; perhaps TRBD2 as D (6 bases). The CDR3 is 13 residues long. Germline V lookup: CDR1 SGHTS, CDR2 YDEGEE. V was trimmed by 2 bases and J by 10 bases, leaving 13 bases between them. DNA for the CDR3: TGTGCCAGCAGCTTTCGGGGGATGGAAGAGCAGTTCTTC. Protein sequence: CASSFRGMEEQFF.

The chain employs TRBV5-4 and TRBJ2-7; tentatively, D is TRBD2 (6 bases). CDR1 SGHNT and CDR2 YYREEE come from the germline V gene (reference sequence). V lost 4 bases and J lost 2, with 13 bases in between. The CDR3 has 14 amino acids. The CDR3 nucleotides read TGTGCCAGCAGCAATGCGGGATCCCCCTACGAGCAGTACTTC. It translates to CASSNAGSPYEQYF.

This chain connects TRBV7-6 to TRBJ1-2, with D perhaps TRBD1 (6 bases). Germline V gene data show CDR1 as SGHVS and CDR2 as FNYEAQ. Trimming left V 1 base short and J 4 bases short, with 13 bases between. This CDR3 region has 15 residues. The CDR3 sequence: CASSLGQAPVYGYTF. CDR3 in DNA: TGTGCCAGCAGCTTAGGACAGGCCCCCGTCTATGGCTACACCTTC.

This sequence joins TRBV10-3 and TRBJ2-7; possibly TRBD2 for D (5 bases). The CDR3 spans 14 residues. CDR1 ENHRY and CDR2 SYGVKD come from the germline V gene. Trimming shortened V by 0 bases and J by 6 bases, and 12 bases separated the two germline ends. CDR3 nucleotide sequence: TGTGCCATCAGTGAGTCGTTAGGACGGGGCGAGCAGTACTTC. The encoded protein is CAISESLGRGEQYF.

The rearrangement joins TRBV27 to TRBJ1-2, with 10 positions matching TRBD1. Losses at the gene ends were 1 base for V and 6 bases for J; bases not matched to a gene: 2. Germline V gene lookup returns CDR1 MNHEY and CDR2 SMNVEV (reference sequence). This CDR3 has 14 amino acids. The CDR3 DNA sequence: TGTGCCAGCAGTTTATTCGGGACAGGGGATGGCTACACCTTC. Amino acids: CASSLFGTGDGYTF.

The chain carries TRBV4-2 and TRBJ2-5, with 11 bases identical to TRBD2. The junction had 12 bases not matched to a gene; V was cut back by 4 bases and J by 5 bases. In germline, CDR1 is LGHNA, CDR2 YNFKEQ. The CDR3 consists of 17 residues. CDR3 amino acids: CASSLGRLAGGRETQYF. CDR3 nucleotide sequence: TGTGCCAGCAGCCTAGGTAGGCTAGCGGGGGGCCGGGAGACCCAGTACTTC.

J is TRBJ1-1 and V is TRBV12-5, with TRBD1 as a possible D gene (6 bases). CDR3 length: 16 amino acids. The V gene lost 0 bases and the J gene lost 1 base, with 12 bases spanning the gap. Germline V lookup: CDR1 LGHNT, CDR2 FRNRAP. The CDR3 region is CASGLVLGQPNTEAFF. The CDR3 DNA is TGTGCTAGTGGTTTGGTACTCGGACAGCCGAACACTGAAGCTTTCTTT.